These 27 T cell receptor beta chains share one sample of origin, sequenced in a study of blood T cell repertoires in COVID-19. Produced via immunoSEQ multiplex PCR; TCRdb's table is partial and in-frame only. The table includes roughly 190,000 clones, around 88% detected once. Material: peripheral blood. These receptors were obtained from a man in his fifties or sixties with active or convalescent COVID-19.

The chain joins TRBV5-6 to TRBJ1-4; D perhaps matches TRBD1 (6 bases). Trimming pared 1 base from V and 8 bases from J, leaving 12 bases between. Germline CDR1 SGHDT, CDR2 YYEEEE. This CDR3 spans 14 amino acids. The chain's CDR3 is CASSLSGEGEKLFF. The CDR3 DNA follows: TGTGCCAGCAGCTTGTCAGGGGAAGGGGAAAAACTGTTTTTT.

The chain couples TRBV24-1 to TRBJ1-2; D not resolved. Germline CDR1 is KGHDR and CDR2 is SFDVKD. The V end lost 5 bases, the J end lost 1 base, and 4 bases lay between the germline ends. The CDR3 extends over 12 amino acids. CDR3 protein: CATSVHNYGYTF. CDR3 bases: TGTGCCACCAGTGTACATAACTATGGCTACACCTTC.

V and J are TRBV11-2 and TRBJ2-1; TRBD1 aligns across 7 bases. This CDR3 is built from 16 residues. V lost 5 bases and J lost 6; bases outside the gene matches: 13. CDR1 is SGHAT and CDR2 is FQNNGV in the germline V gene. For the CDR3, the DNA is TGTGCCAGCAGCGGCCTGACAGGGCAATTAGGCAATGAGCAGTTCTTC. Translated, it gives CASSGLTGQLGNEQFF. The full variable domain, its missing parts supplied by reference TRBV11-2 and TRBJ2-1, is EAGVAQSPRYKIIEKRQSVAFWCNPISGHATLYWYQQILGQGPKLLIQFQNNGVVDDSQLPKDRFSAERLKGVDSTLKIQPAKLEDSAVYLCASSGLTGQLGNEQFFGPGTRLTVL.

The chain is built from TRBV6-2 or TRBV6-3 and TRBJ2-1, with 8 bases matching TRBD1. After removal of 2 bases from V and 12 bases from J, the junction contained 6 bases not matched to a gene. The CDR3 totals 13 residues. Germline V lookup: CDR1 MNHEY, CDR2 SVGEGT. The DNA of the CDR3 is TGTGCCAGCAGTTACGAGGACAGGGTCGGGCAGTTCTTC. Its protein is CASSYEDRVGQFF.

The chain links TRBV7-9 to TRBJ2-3; the D gene is possibly TRBD1 (6 bases). With 1 base removed from V and 0 bases from J, the gap between germline ends came to 14 bases. This CDR3 is 17 amino acids long. The germline gives CDR1 SEHNR, CDR2 FQNEAQ (reference sequence). CDR3 bases: TGTGCCAGCAGCTTAGGGGGACACGTCGCTAGCACAGATACGCAGTATTTT. It translates to CASSLGGHVASTDTQYF.

V usage is TRBV15 and J usage is TRBJ2-1; possible D gene TRBD2, 5 bases. The length of the CDR3 is 15 residues. Germline V lookup: CDR1 LNHNV, CDR2 YYDKDF (reference sequence). The V end was cut by 2 bases, the J end by 7 bases, with 15 bases between. CDR3: CATSRPGLAENEQFF. CDR3 nucleotides: TGTGCCACCAGCAGACCCGGGCTAGCTGAGAATGAGCAGTTCTTC.

This clone was recorded only once. The V call is TRBV3-1 (or the pseudogene TRBV3-2), the J call TRBJ2-1, with 10 bases identical to TRBD2. Germline V gives CDR1 LGHDT, CDR2 YNNKEL (reference sequence). V trimming: 0 bases; J trimming: 7 bases; junction bases outside the gene matches: 6. CDR3 length: 16 amino acids. CDR3 in DNA: TGTGCCAGCAGCCAAGAAGGGCTAGCGGGAGTTAATGAGCAGTTCTTC. The encoded protein is CASSQEGLAGVNEQFF.

The J gene is TRBJ1-1, the V gene TRBV28, with a weak D call TRBD1 (6 bases). Germline V gives CDR1 MDHEN, CDR2 SYDVKM. V was clipped by 2 bases and J by 4 bases, with 14 bases between them. The CDR3 runs to 15 residues. CDR3 sequence reads: CASSLSTGWVTEAFF. The CDR3 DNA reads as TGTGCCAGCAGTTTAAGCACAGGGTGGGTCACTGAAGCTTTCTTT.

The CDR3, as DNA: TGTGCCAGCAGCCACCTTGGACTTACCGGGGAGCTGTTTTTT. Protein product: CASSHLGLTGELFF. The genes are TRBV3-1 (or the pseudogene TRBV3-2) and TRBJ2-2; tentatively, D is TRBD2 (5 bases). Trimming cost V 3 bases and J 5 bases, with 10 bases left between them. Per germline, CDR1 LGHDT and CDR2 YNNKEL (reference sequence). The CDR3 runs 14 residues.

The rearrangement joins TRBV12-3 or TRBV12-4 to TRBJ2-7, with a possible D match to TRBD2 (6 bases). Trimming pared 6 bases from V and 4 bases from J, leaving 13 bases between. The CDR3 is made up of 13 amino acids. CDR3 coding DNA: TGTGCCAGCAGCCTCCAGGCGGGGTACGAGCAGTACTTC. It encodes CASSLQAGYEQYF.

V and J are TRBV6-5 and TRBJ2-1; 11 nucleotides align to TRBD1. The CDR3 loop spans 15 amino acids. Germline values: CDR1 MNHEY, CDR2 SVGAGI. V dropped 8 bases and J dropped 3; count of bases not matched to a gene: 6. CDR3 sequence (DNA): TGTGCCAGCCTCAGGGACAGGGGGGACTACAATGAGCAGTTCTTC. Translating gives CASLRDRGDYNEQFF.

The chain employs TRBV6-4 and TRBJ1-4; no clear D gene. V lost 0 bases and J lost 5, with 22 bases in between. The CDR3 covers 19 residues. Germline V gene lookup returns CDR1 MRHNA and CDR2 SNTAGT. The CDR3 loop reads CASSDSNGFGSPVNEKLFF. Written as DNA, the CDR3 is TGTGCCAGCAGTGACTCGAACGGTTTCGGGTCGCCGGTCAATGAAAAACTGTTTTTT.

The chain combines TRBV19 with TRBJ2-1, with TRBD2 matching 7 bases. Trimming cost V 6 bases and J 2 bases; bases outside gene matches: 7. Germline V gene data show CDR1 as LNHDA and CDR2 as SQIVND (reference sequence). This CDR3 is built from 15 residues. The CDR3 region has the DNA TGTGCCAGTAGCACGGGGGGAATGGCCTACAATGAGCAGTTCTTC. It codes for CASSTGGMAYNEQFF. Filled out from reference TRBV19 and TRBJ2-1, the complete variable domain reads DGGITQSPKYLFRKEGQNVTLSCEQNLNHDAMYWYRQDPGQGLRLIYYSQIVNDFQKGDIAEGYSVSREKKESFPLTVTSAQKNPTAFYLCASSTGGMAYNEQFFGPGTRLTVL.

This clone was found a few times. The chain is built from TRBV19 and TRBJ2-6; a possible D gene is TRBD1 (6 bases). The CDR3 is 17 amino acids. Looked up from germline, CDR1 is LNHDA and CDR2 is SQIVND (reference sequence). With 0 bases removed from V and 3 bases from J, the gap between germline ends came to 12 bases. The CDR3 loop reads CASSIEAGVNGANVLTF. The CDR3 DNA follows: TGTGCCAGTAGTATAGAGGCAGGGGTTAATGGGGCCAACGTCCTGACTTTC.

J is TRBJ1-5 and V is TRBV6-8; D is possibly TRBD1 (6 bases). With 8 bases removed from V and 0 bases from J, the gap between germline ends came to 20 bases. CDR1 and CDR2 (germline): MNHGY, SAAAGT. There are 17 residues in the CDR3. CDR3 protein: CASGDTRKQYSNQPQHF. In DNA form, the CDR3 reads TGTGCCAGCGGGGACACTAGGAAACAGTATAGCAATCAGCCCCAGCATTTT.

This rearrangement joins TRBV28 to TRBJ1-6; weak D call: TRBD1 (5 bases). This CDR3 has 15 residues. Germline V lookup: CDR1 MDHEN, CDR2 SYDVKM. The V end lost 6 bases, the J end lost 8 bases, and 17 bases lay between the germline ends. For the CDR3, the DNA is TGTGCCAGCAGGCGATCGGGGGTAGGGGATTCACCCCTCCACTTT. This sequence encodes CASRRSGVGDSPLHF.

This rearrangement joins TRBV10-2 to TRBJ2-2; D is undetermined. The V end was cut by 3 bases, the J end by 0 bases, with 5 bases between. CDR1 and CDR2 (germline): WSHSY, SAAADI. The CDR3 is 14 residues long. The CDR3 bases are TGCGCCAGCAGTGACAGGACGAACACCGGGGAGCTGTTTTTT. It is translated as CASSDRTNTGELFF.

V usage is TRBV5-4 and J usage is TRBJ2-2, with D possibly matching TRBD2 (6 bases). V was pared by 0 bases and J by 6 bases, with 12 bases between. The germline V gene encodes CDR1 SGHNT and CDR2 YYREEE (reference sequence). The CDR3 has 15 residues. The CDR3 sequence: CASSLVGRLAGELFF. DNA for the CDR3: TGTGCCAGCAGCTTGGTGGGGAGACTAGCCGGGGAGCTGTTTTTT.

The V gene is TRBV10-2, the J gene TRBJ2-1; D is unresolved. Looked up from germline, CDR1 is WSHSY and CDR2 is SAAADI. This CDR3 is 13 amino acids long. V was cut by 7 bases and J by 7 bases, with 14 bases left in between. The CDR3 region is CASKLSRMNEQFF. The CDR3 nucleotides read TGCGCCAGCAAGCTCTCTAGGATGAATGAGCAGTTCTTC.

This rearrangement joins TRBV29-1 to TRBJ2-1; D might be TRBD1 (6 bases). CDR3 length: 11 residues. Trimming shortened V by 4 bases and J by 6 bases, and 7 bases separated the two germline ends. Germline V gene lookup returns CDR1 SQVTM and CDR2 ANQGSEA. CDR3 DNA sequence: TGCAGCGTTGTCAGGGGCAATGAGCAGTTCTTC. This translates into CSVVRGNEQFF.

The chain uses TRBV4-1 and TRBJ2-3, with 8 bases fitting TRBD2. Germline-derived CDR1 and CDR2 are MGHRA and YSYEKL. The CDR3 consists of 16 residues. V was pared by 5 bases and J by 3 bases, with 10 bases of the junction left unmatched. Written as DNA, the CDR3 is TGCGCCAGCAGCACGGTAGCGGGAAGGGGGACAGATACGCAGTATTTT. Its translation is CASSTVAGRGTDTQYF.

The chain uses TRBV10-3 and TRBJ2-1, with 9 bases identical to TRBD1. Unmatched junction bases numbered 1, after V lost 1 base and J lost 6 bases. CDR1 is ENHRY and CDR2 is SYGVKD in the germline V gene. The CDR3 covers 14 residues. CDR3 sequence: CAISEWGQGNEQFF. DNA for the CDR3: TGTGCCATCAGTGAGTGGGGACAGGGCAATGAGCAGTTCTTC.

J is TRBJ1-1 and V is TRBV5-1, with D unclear. Trimming removed 2 bases at V and 1 base at J, with 6 bases between. In germline, CDR1 is SGHRS, CDR2 YFSETQ. CDR3 length equals 13 residues. CDR3 in DNA: TGCGCCAGCAGCTTCCAGGCGAACACTGAAGCTTTCTTT. The encoded protein is CASSFQANTEAFF.

The rearrangement links TRBV7-2 to TRBJ2-7; the D gene is possibly TRBD1 (5 bases). CDR3 length: 12 amino acids. V gave up 2 bases and J gave up 4 bases, with 6 bases separating them. Germline-derived CDR1 and CDR2 are SGHTA and FQGNSA. The CDR3 loop is CASSLQGYEQYF. As DNA, the CDR3 is TGTGCCAGCAGCTTACAGGGTTACGAGCAGTACTTC.

This chain joins TRBV7-9 and TRBJ1-3, with 7 positions matching TRBD1. The CDR3 sequence is 16 residues long. With 5 bases clipped from V and 2 bases from J, the junction kept 9 bases outside the gene matches. CDR1 SEHNR and CDR2 FQNEAQ come from the germline V gene (reference sequence). CDR3 DNA sequence: TGTGCCAGCAGCCCAACCCTAACAGGGGCTGGAAACACCATATATTTT. Translation gives CASSPTLTGAGNTIYF.

This clone was found a few times. The genes are TRBV3-1 (or the pseudogene TRBV3-2) and TRBJ2-1, with 8 bases lining up with TRBD1. The germline gives CDR1 LGHDT, CDR2 YNNKEL (reference sequence). This CDR3 comprises 15 residues. Trimming took 1 base from V and 7 from J; bases not matched to a gene: 6. DNA of the CDR3: TGTGCCAGCAGCCAAGTTGGGGACAGGCTGAATGAGCAGTTCTTC. Encoded protein: CASSQVGDRLNEQFF.

J is TRBJ1-5 and V is TRBV19; the D is unclear. CDR3 length: 13 amino acids. V gave up 9 bases and J gave up 3 bases, with 12 bases separating them. The germline V gene has CDR1 LNHDA and CDR2 SQIVND (reference sequence). CDR3 coding DNA: TGTGCCAGCGGGGTTACAGACAATCAGCCCCAGCATTTT. Amino acid sequence: CASGVTDNQPQHF.